This passage covers 24 T cell receptor beta chains from one sample sequenced in a study of cytomegalovirus exposure and HLA in healthy donors. The PCR was carried out with 60 Vbeta primers and 13 Jbeta primers. Libraries were prepared by immunoSEQ multiplex PCR; TCRdb keeps only in-frame clonotypes and omits some of them. The repertoire holds 150,000 to 200,000 clones, with roughly 70% as singletons. Source material: PBMCs. Receptor source: a young man in good health and CMV-seropositive.

V is TRBV5-4 and J is TRBJ2-1; TRBD2 matches at 8 bases. Trimming at V came to 2 bases and at J to 6 bases, leaving 13 bases not matched to a gene. CDR3 length: 17 residues. Germline V gives CDR1 SGHNT, CDR2 YYREEE (reference sequence). In DNA form, the CDR3 reads TGTGCCAGCAGCTTAGCGGGAGCGCACCTTGGGCGCAATGAGCAGTTCTTC. Translation gives CASSLAGAHLGRNEQFF.

The chain is built from TRBV11-2 and TRBJ1-4; D remains unclear. The CDR3 is 14 amino acids. Trimming cost V 1 base and J 4 bases, with 7 bases left between them. Germline loops: CDR1 SGHAT, CDR2 FQNNGV. The CDR3 nucleotides read TGTGCCAGCAGCTTAGTCGGGATTAATGAAAAACTGTTTTTT. Translation gives CASSLVGINEKLFF.

The chain uses TRBV10-1 and TRBJ2-2, with D perhaps TRBD1 (6 bases). This CDR3 has 18 amino acids. Germline V gene sequence: CDR1 WNHNN, CDR2 SYGVQD (reference sequence). V was shortened by 5 bases and J by 0 bases, with 19 bases between the two germline ends. The CDR3 spells CASSPAGLGTTNTGELFF. DNA of the CDR3: TGCGCCAGCAGTCCCGCCGGGCTGGGGACAACGAACACCGGGGAGCTGTTTTTT.

This clone was recorded a few times. This sample also contains other DNA sequences that code for the same CDR3. CDR3 sequence: CASSLGGRNQPQHF. The CDR3 nucleotides read TGTGCCAGCAGTCTGGGGGGTCGCAATCAGCCCCAGCATTTT. The chain is built from TRBV27 and TRBJ1-5, with D perhaps matching TRBD1 (5 bases). Germline V gives CDR1 MNHEY, CDR2 SMNVEV (reference sequence). CDR3 length: 14 amino acids. With 5 bases removed from V and 2 bases from J, the gap between germline ends came to 10 bases.

The chain recombines TRBV28 with TRBJ1-5; 9 nucleotides align to TRBD1. With V trimmed by 8 bases and J by 3 bases, 11 bases remained unmatched. CDR3 size: 16 residues. CDR1 and CDR2 (germline): MDHEN, SYDVKM. CDR3 coding DNA: TGTGCCAGCGTGGGCGAGGGGACAGGGAACAATCAGCCCCAGCATTTT. It translates to CASVGEGTGNNQPQHF.

CDR3 DNA sequence: TGTGCCAGCAGTGGAAGGGACAGTAACACTGAAGCTTTCTTT. Translation gives CASSGRDSNTEAFF. The chain employs TRBV6-1 and TRBJ1-1, with TRBD1 identical over 7 bases. Trimming at V came to 4 bases and at J to 2 bases, leaving 4 bases not matched to a gene. Germline loops: CDR1 MNHNS, CDR2 SASEGT. The CDR3 is 14 amino acids.

In its sample, this clone was seen a few times. The chain recombines TRBV19 with TRBJ1-2, with no clear D. The CDR3 totals 12 residues. V was shortened by 6 bases and J by 0 bases, with 5 bases between the two germline ends. Germline CDR1 reads LNHDA; CDR2 reads SQIVND (reference sequence). For the CDR3, the DNA is TGTGCCAGTAGCGGAGCTAACTATGGCTACACCTTC. It codes for CASSGANYGYTF. The full variable domain, completed using reference TRBV19 and TRBJ1-2, is DGGITQSPKYLFRKEGQNVTLSCEQNLNHDAMYWYRQDPGQGLRLIYYSQIVNDFQKGDIAEGYSVSREKKESFPLTVTSAQKNPTAFYLCASSGANYGYTFGSGTRLTVV.

The gene calls are TRBV2 and TRBJ2-3; tentatively, D is TRBD2 (5 bases). V was trimmed by 7 bases and J by 0 bases, leaving 14 bases between them. The germline gives CDR1 SNHLY, CDR2 FYNNEI. CDR3 length equals 15 residues. This chain's CDR3 is CASTRPSGSTDTQYF. The CDR3 coding sequence is TGTGCCAGCACTCGTCCGAGCGGAAGCACAGATACGCAGTATTTT.

The chain recombines TRBV2 with TRBJ1-4, with D tentatively TRBD1 (6 bases). V was pared by 2 bases and J by 7 bases, with 17 bases between. The CDR3 loop spans 16 amino acids. CDR1 SNHLY and CDR2 FYNNEI come from the germline V gene. CDR3 amino acids: CASSEKGGGHREKLFF. The CDR3, as DNA: TGTGCCAGCAGTGAAAAGGGGGGAGGGCATCGTGAAAAACTGTTTTTT.

This chain joins TRBV29-1 and TRBJ1-2; D call uncertain. The germline gives CDR1 SQVTM, CDR2 ANQGSEA. This CDR3 is built from 11 residues. V dropped 4 bases and J dropped 6 bases, with 9 bases sitting between them. The CDR3 nucleotides read TGCAGCGTTGGTGATTCGGATGGCTACACCTTC. Translated, it gives CSVGDSDGYTF.

CDR3 DNA sequence: TGCAGCGTCACGAGACAGGGTAGTAGGGTGGATGGCTACACCTTC. This gives the protein CSVTRQGSRVDGYTF. The rearrangement joins TRBV29-1 to TRBJ1-2; TRBD1 matches 7 bases. V lost 6 bases, J lost 6 bases, and 16 bases stayed unmatched. The germline gives CDR1 SQVTM, CDR2 ANQGSEA. The CDR3 contains 15 residues. Full variable domain (outside the CDR3, taken from reference TRBV29-1 and TRBJ1-2): SAVISQKPSRDICQRGTSLTIQCQVDSQVTMMFWYRQQPGQSLTLIATANQGSEATYESGFVIDKFPISRPNLTFSTLTVSNMSPEDSSIYLCSVTRQGSRVDGYTFGSGTRLTVV.

The chain has TRBV7-2 and TRBJ1-5, with a weak D call TRBD1 (5 bases). V lost 3 bases and J 1 base, leaving 10 bases between the germline ends. CDR3 length: 15 amino acids. The germline gives CDR1 SGHTA, CDR2 FQGNSA. The CDR3 reads CASSLVTESNQPQHF. The DNA of the CDR3 is TGTGCCAGCAGCTTGGTGACAGAAAGCAATCAGCCCCAGCATTTT.

This clone was seen a handful of times. The chain couples TRBV7-2 to TRBJ2-3; D is possibly TRBD1 (6 bases). V was shortened by 2 bases and J by 4 bases, with 13 bases between the two germline ends. The CDR3 is 15 residues long. Germline V gene sequence: CDR1 SGHTA, CDR2 FQGNSA. CDR3 amino acids: CASSLTRQVPDTQYF. The DNA for the CDR3 is TGTGCCAGCAGCTTAACCAGACAGGTCCCAGATACGCAGTATTTT. Using reference TRBV7-2 and TRBJ2-3 for the parts outside the CDR3, the full variable domain is GAGVSQSPSNKVTEKGKDVELRCDPISGHTALYWYRQSLGQGLEFLIYFQGNSAPDKSGLPSDRFSAERTGGSVSTLTIQRTQQEDSAVYLCASSLTRQVPDTQYFGPGTRLTVL.

The rearrangement joins TRBV30 to TRBJ1-5; D unclear. Germline V gene data show CDR1 as GTSNPN and CDR2 as SVGIG (reference sequence). This CDR3 has 18 residues. V was shortened by 0 bases and J by 0 bases, with 18 bases between the two germline ends. CDR3 nucleotide sequence: TGTGCCTGGAGTGTACCAGTAGTGGGGAGCCTTAGCAATCAGCCCCAGCATTTT. Protein: CAWSVPVVGSLSNQPQHF.

In this sample, this clone turned up once. The chain recombines TRBV29-1 with TRBJ2-5, with a weak D call TRBD2 (5 bases). Germline CDR1 reads SQVTM; CDR2 reads ANQGSEA. V lost 5 bases to trimming and J lost 1 base, with 8 bases between them. The CDR3 contains 12 residues. The CDR3 reads CSVREGQETQYF. CDR3 in DNA: TGCAGCGTTCGTGAGGGCCAAGAGACCCAGTACTTC.

The chain joins TRBV4-1 to TRBJ1-4; the match to TRBD1 covers 10 bases. The CDR3 sequence is 15 residues long. Germline V lookup: CDR1 MGHRA, CDR2 YSYEKL. Unmatched junction bases numbered 4, after V lost 1 base and J lost 8 bases. The CDR3: CASSQAGTGEEKLFF. CDR3 in DNA: TGCGCCAGCAGCCAAGCCGGGACAGGGGAAGAAAAACTGTTTTTT.

V is TRBV30 and J is TRBJ2-5; 13 nucleotides line up with TRBD2. Germline V CDR1 and CDR2: GTSNPN, SVGIG (reference sequence). With 2 bases clipped from V and 4 bases from J, the junction kept 4 bases outside the gene matches. The CDR3 runs to 15 residues. CDR3 loop: CAWSLGLAGVETQYF. Here the CDR3 DNA reads TGTGCCTGGAGTCTCGGACTAGCGGGAGTAGAGACCCAGTACTTC.

The sample holds one count of this clone. The V call is TRBV6-5, the J call TRBJ1-3; the D is unclear. V lost 2 bases and J 0 bases, leaving 8 bases between the germline ends. CDR1 and CDR2 (germline): MNHEY, SVGAGI. The CDR3 runs 15 residues. The CDR3 DNA is TGTGCCAGCAGTTACAGTACACGCTCTGGAAACACCATATATTTT. It codes for CASSYSTRSGNTIYF.

This clone has just a few counts. This chain's CDR3 is CASSTPQPQHF. The DNA of the CDR3 is TGTGCCAGCAGCACTCCTCAGCCCCAGCATTTT. V and J are TRBV5-8 and TRBJ1-5; D not resolved. With 4 bases removed from V and 6 bases from J, the gap between germline ends came to 5 bases. Germline CDR1 reads SGHTS; CDR2 reads YDEGEE. CDR3 length: 11 residues.

This clone showed up just a few times. The V and J genes are TRBV28 and TRBJ2-3, with TRBD2 matching over 10 bases. Germline CDR1 is MDHEN and CDR2 is SYDVKM. The CDR3 spans 18 residues. V lost 6 bases to trimming and J lost 0 bases; unmatched junction nucleotides: 12. CDR3 sequence (DNA): TGTGCCAGCAGGGGTACTAGCGGGATCCACGGGAGCACAGATACGCAGTATTTT. Its protein product is CASRGTSGIHGSTDTQYF.

This chain connects TRBV5-1 to TRBJ1-2, with 11 bases fitting TRBD1. The CDR3 loop spans 18 amino acids. Trimming took 0 bases from V and 5 from J; bases not matched to a gene: 12. Germline V gene lookup returns CDR1 SGHRS and CDR2 YFSETQ. The CDR3: CASSLAGTGGYSLYGYTF. In nucleotides, the CDR3 is TGCGCCAGCAGCTTGGCCGGGACAGGGGGATACTCCCTATATGGCTACACCTTC.

The chain is built from TRBV2 and TRBJ2-2; the D is unclear. The CDR3 runs to 12 residues. Trimming took off 9 bases at V and 0 bases at J, with 5 bases between the two ends. Germline-derived CDR1 and CDR2 are SNHLY and FYNNEI. DNA for the CDR3: TGTGCCAGGTCCACGAACACCGGGGAGCTGTTTTTT. Translation: CARSTNTGELFF.

The V and J genes are TRBV7-3 and TRBJ2-3; D perhaps matches TRBD2 (5 bases). V lost 6 bases and J 2 bases, leaving 12 bases between the germline ends. The CDR3 length is 14 residues. Germline values: CDR1 SGHTA, CDR2 FQGTGA. CDR3 amino acids: CASSSGLSTDTQYF. CDR3 bases: TGTGCCAGCAGTTCAGGACTCTCCACAGATACGCAGTATTTT.

The genes are TRBV5-1 and TRBJ2-7; TRBD1 matches at 7 bases. CDR1 and CDR2 from the germline V gene are SGHRS and YFSETQ. V lost 7 bases and J lost 1; bases outside the gene matches: 17. CDR3 length equals 17 residues. CDR3 protein: CASAYASGATGSYEQYF. CDR3 DNA: TGCGCCAGCGCATACGCATCGGGTGCGACAGGGTCCTACGAGCAGTACTTC.